The 20 T cell receptor beta chains reported below all come from one sample, sequenced in a study of T cell responses to AZD1222 COVID-19 vaccine. Using immunoSEQ multiplex PCR, the repertoire was profiled, and TCRdb retains in-frame clones only, with some absent. This table has some 140,000 clones, around 90% appearing once. Specimen: peripheral blood, collected on day 0 of AZD1222 vaccination. The receptors derive from an adult in good health.

The chain couples TRBV9 to TRBJ1-6, with 7 bases fitting TRBD1. The CDR3 consists of 15 residues. With 4 bases clipped from V and 2 bases from J, the junction kept 3 bases outside the gene matches. Germline CDR1 reads SGDLS; CDR2 reads YYNGEE. The CDR3 nucleotides are TGTGCCAGCAGCCAGCAGGGGGCCTATAATTCACCCCTCCACTTT. It is translated as CASSQQGAYNSPLHF.

The chain is built from TRBV2 and TRBJ1-6; TRBD1 is a possible D gene (5 bases). Germline V gene data show CDR1 as SNHLY and CDR2 as FYNNEI. The germline V and J ends were trimmed by 5 bases and 7 bases, with 12 bases remaining between them. The CDR3 covers 14 residues. CDR3 sequence: CASSTGTANSPLHF. In DNA form, the CDR3 reads TGTGCCAGCAGTACCGGGACGGCAAATTCACCCCTCCACTTT. Based on the CDR3 plus reference TRBV2 and TRBJ1-6, the full variable domain is EPEVTQTPSHQVTQMGQEVILRCVPISNHLYFYWYRQILGQKVEFLVSFYNNEISEKSEIFDDQFSVERPDGSNFTLKIRSTKLEDSAMYFCASSTGTANSPLHFGNGTRLTVT.

The V call is TRBV19, the J call TRBJ2-5; weak D call: TRBD1 (5 bases). The V gene lost 1 base and the J gene lost 2 bases, with 17 bases spanning the gap. The CDR3 is 17 amino acids. CDR1 is LNHDA and CDR2 is SQIVND in the germline V gene (reference sequence). The CDR3 region is CASSIVRRLDRQETQYF. In DNA, the CDR3 is TGTGCCAGTAGTATAGTTCGGCGTCTTGACAGACAAGAGACCCAGTACTTC.

The CDR3 bases are TGTGCCAGCAGCTTGGGACTAGCGGGAGGCTACGAGCAGTACTTC. Its protein product is CASSLGLAGGYEQYF. The chain recombines TRBV5-4 with TRBJ2-7; 13 positions agree with TRBD2. The CDR3 is 15 residues long. The germline V gene encodes CDR1 SGHNT and CDR2 YYREEE (reference sequence). The V and J ends lost 0 bases and 3 bases, in that order; junction bases with no gene match: 0. Complete variable domain (other parts from reference TRBV5-4 and TRBJ2-7): ETGVTQSPTHLIKTRGQQVTLRCSSQSGHNTVSWYQQALGQGPQFIFQYYREEENGRGNFPPRFSGLQFPNYSSELNVNALELDDSALYLCASSLGLAGGYEQYFGPGTRLTVT.

The chain carries TRBV7-3 and TRBJ2-2; D gene uncertain. The CDR3 consists of 14 residues. Trimming took off 4 bases at V and 1 base at J, with 7 bases between the two ends. CDR1 is SGHTA, CDR2 FQGTGA, per germline. The CDR3 here is CASSSLLNTGELFF. The CDR3 DNA reads TGTGCCAGCAGCTCCTTACTGAACACCGGGGAGCTGTTTTTT.

The J gene is TRBJ2-7, the V gene TRBV10-3; TRBD1 agrees at 11 bases. Trimming cost V 10 bases and J 2 bases; bases outside gene matches: 7. Germline V CDR1 and CDR2: ENHRY, SYGVKD. The CDR3 covers 14 residues. The CDR3: CATRGTGGTYEQYF. CDR3 in DNA: TGTGCCACCCGAGGGACAGGGGGGACCTACGAGCAGTACTTC.

The V call is TRBV10-3, the J call TRBJ2-3; 12 bases map to TRBD2. V trimming: 7 bases; J trimming: 6 bases; junction bases outside the gene matches: 11. Germline V gene data show CDR1 as ENHRY and CDR2 as SYGVKD. This CDR3 spans 16 amino acids. CDR3 DNA sequence: TGTGCCATCAAAACGAGACTAGCGGGAGAGGGGGATACGCAGTATTTT. Its translation is CAIKTRLAGEGDTQYF.

This clone has only one observation. The chain is built from TRBV2 and TRBJ2-7; 13 positions agree with TRBD2. CDR1 and CDR2 (germline): SNHLY, FYNNEI. The CDR3 runs to 15 residues. With 5 bases clipped from V and 2 bases from J, the junction kept 3 bases outside the gene matches. CDR3 sequence (DNA): TGTGCCAGCAGTAGGACTAGCGGGAGAACCTACGAGCAGTACTTC. Protein product: CASSRTSGRTYEQYF.

V gene TRBV7-2 combines with J gene TRBJ2-7, with TRBD1 as a possible D gene (6 bases). Trimming stripped 4 bases from V and 9 bases from J, with 16 bases between. CDR3 size: 13 residues. Germline CDR1 is SGHTA and CDR2 is FQGNSA. The CDR3 DNA sequence: TGTGCCAGCAGCTCCACAGGGTCCAGTGGGCAGTACTTC. Its protein product is CASSSTGSSGQYF.

The chain uses TRBV24-1 and TRBJ2-5; 11 bases match TRBD1. V dropped 5 bases and J dropped 5; count of bases not matched to a gene: 9. Germline assignment: CDR1 KGHDR and CDR2 SFDVKD. This CDR3 contains 16 residues. Written as DNA, the CDR3 is TGTGCCACCAGTGGGGCCGGGACAGGGGGGTCGGAGACCCAGTACTTC. It is translated as CATSGAGTGGSETQYF.

The rearrangement uses TRBV19 and TRBJ1-2; 8 positions agree with TRBD1. J gave up 5 bases and V 5 bases, and 4 bases lay outside the gene matches. This CDR3 is built from 13 residues. Germline CDR1 and CDR2: LNHDA and SQIVND (reference sequence). In nucleotides, the CDR3 is TGTGCCAGTAGTTCCCGGACAGGGTATGGCTACACCTTC. Translated, it gives CASSSRTGYGYTF.

The chain couples TRBV15 to TRBJ2-7, with 11 bases aligning to TRBD1. The CDR3 runs to 15 residues. Germline loops: CDR1 LNHNV, CDR2 YYDKDF (reference sequence). J was trimmed by 5 bases and V by 1 base; bases with no gene match: 4. CDR3 coding DNA: TGTGCCACCAGCAGAGGGGGACAGGGGGACCACGAGCAGTACTTC. It translates to CATSRGGQGDHEQYF. The full variable domain, rest sourced from reference TRBV15 and TRBJ2-7, is DAMVIQNPRYQVTQFGKPVTLSCSQTLNHNVMYWYQQKSSQAPKLLFHYYDKDFNNEADTPDNFQSRRPNTSFCFLDIRSPGLGDTAMYLCATSRGGQGDHEQYFGPGTRLTVT.

The chain links TRBV4-3 to TRBJ2-3; D uncertain. CDR3 length: 15 residues. The germline V gene encodes CDR1 LGHNA and CDR2 YSLEER. V gave up 1 base and J gave up 6 bases, with 14 bases separating them. CDR3 DNA sequence: TGCGCCAGCAGCCAAGTAGGCCCCAGCCGGGATACGCAGTATTTT. It is translated as CASSQVGPSRDTQYF.

This sequence joins TRBV5-4 and TRBJ1-1; no definite D call. The CDR3 is 14 amino acids. CDR1 and CDR2 (germline): SGHNT, YYREEE (reference sequence). The germline V and J ends were trimmed by 6 bases and 1 base, with 13 bases remaining between them. The CDR3 DNA reads as TGTGCCAGCACCGGATTTCGGGGGAACACTGAAGCTTTCTTT. Its protein product is CASTGFRGNTEAFF.

This chain uses TRBV3-1 (or the pseudogene TRBV3-2) with TRBJ2-7; 10 nucleotides line up with TRBD1. V was pared by 0 bases and J by 2 bases, with 19 bases of the junction left unmatched. The CDR3 loop spans 21 amino acids. CDR1 and CDR2 (germline): LGHDT, YNNKEL (reference sequence). The CDR3 DNA sequence: TGTGCCAGCAGCCAAGATCTCCTGGGACAGGGGAGGCAGGCGGCCGCCTACGAGCAGTACTTC. Its translation: CASSQDLLGQGRQAAAYEQYF.

The V and J genes are TRBV4-3 and TRBJ2-7; D call uncertain. This CDR3 is built from 15 residues. Germline V gives CDR1 LGHNA, CDR2 YSLEER. The ends were cut back, 1 base at V and 3 bases at J, with 13 bases in the middle. Here the CDR3 reads CASSQVVIFFYEQYF. Here the CDR3 DNA reads TGCGCCAGCAGCCAAGTAGTCATATTCTTCTACGAGCAGTACTTC.

The chain joins TRBV7-9 to TRBJ2-1; no clear D gene. CDR3 length: 17 amino acids. With 5 bases removed from V and 2 bases from J, the gap between germline ends came to 19 bases. CDR1 is SEHNR and CDR2 is FQNEAQ in the germline V gene (reference sequence). CDR3 sequence: CASSANLGRKTYNEQFF. CDR3 DNA sequence: TGTGCCAGCAGCGCCAACCTTGGACGGAAAACCTACAATGAGCAGTTCTTC. Supplemented by reference TRBV7-9 and TRBJ2-1, the full variable domain reads DTGVSQNPRHKITKRGQNVTFRCDPISEHNRLYWYRQTLGQGPEFLTYFQNEAQLEKSRLLSDRFSAERPKGSFSTLEIQRTEQGDSAMYLCASSANLGRKTYNEQFFGPGTRLTVL.

The chain has TRBV19 and TRBJ1-4; D remains unclear. Trimming took 2 bases from V and 4 from J, leaving 11 bases between them. This CDR3 spans 15 amino acids. Looked up from germline, CDR1 is LNHDA and CDR2 is SQIVND (reference sequence). The CDR3 spells CASSIRTGYNEKLFF. The CDR3 coding sequence is TGTGCCAGTAGTATAAGGACCGGATATAATGAAAAACTGTTTTTT.

The V and J genes are TRBV19 and TRBJ1-1; D possibly corresponds to TRBD1 (5 bases). The V end lost 3 bases, the J end lost 4 bases, and 12 bases lay between the germline ends. Germline loops: CDR1 LNHDA, CDR2 SQIVND (reference sequence). This CDR3 spans 14 amino acids. DNA for the CDR3: TGTGCCAGTAGTATTCAGGGTCTTTCCACTGAAGCTTTCTTT. It is translated as CASSIQGLSTEAFF.

Of note for this clone: The identical CDR3 is also encoded by other nucleotide sequences in the sample. This chain uses TRBV7-9 with TRBJ2-7; D gene uncertain. This CDR3 is built from 12 residues. From germline, CDR1 is SEHNR and CDR2 FQNEAQ (reference sequence). The germline V and J ends were trimmed by 5 bases and 5 bases, with 10 bases remaining between them. DNA of the CDR3: TGTGCCAGCAGCCTGGTCTCGGACGAGCAGTACTTC. Translated, it gives CASSLVSDEQYF.